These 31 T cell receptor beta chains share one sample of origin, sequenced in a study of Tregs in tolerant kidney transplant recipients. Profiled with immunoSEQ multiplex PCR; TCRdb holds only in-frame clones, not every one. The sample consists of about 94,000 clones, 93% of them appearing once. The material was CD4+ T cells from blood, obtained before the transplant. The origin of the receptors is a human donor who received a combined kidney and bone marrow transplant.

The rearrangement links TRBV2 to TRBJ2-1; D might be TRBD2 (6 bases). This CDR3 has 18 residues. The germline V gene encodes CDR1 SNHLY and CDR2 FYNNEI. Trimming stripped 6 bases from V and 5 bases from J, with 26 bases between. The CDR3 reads CASRPAFGGAPANNEQFF. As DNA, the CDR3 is TGTGCCAGCAGACCTGCTTTCGGGGGAGCGCCGGCCAACAATGAGCAGTTCTTC.

The CDR3, as DNA: TGTGCCAGCAGCTTGGACGCTAGCGGGAGCTCAGATACGCAGTATTTT. It specifies CASSLDASGSSDTQYF. This chain links TRBV5-5 with TRBJ2-3; 10 bases fit TRBD2. Looked up from germline, CDR1 is SGHKS and CDR2 is YYEKEE (reference sequence). This CDR3 comprises 16 residues. Germline trimming cut 0 bases from V and 4 bases from J; bases unmatched to any gene: 5.

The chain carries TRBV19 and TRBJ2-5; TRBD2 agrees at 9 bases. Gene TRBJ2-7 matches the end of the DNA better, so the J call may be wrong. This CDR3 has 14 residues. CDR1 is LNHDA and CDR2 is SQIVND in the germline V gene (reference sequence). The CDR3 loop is CASSIGGLAHEQYF. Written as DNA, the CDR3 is TGTGCCAGTAGTATTGGGGGACTAGCTCACGAGCAGTACTTC.

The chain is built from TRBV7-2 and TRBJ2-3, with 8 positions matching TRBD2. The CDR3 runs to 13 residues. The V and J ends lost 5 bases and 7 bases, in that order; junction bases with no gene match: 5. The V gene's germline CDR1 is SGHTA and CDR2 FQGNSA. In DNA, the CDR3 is TGTGCCAGCAGCATAATAGCGGGAAATACGCAGTATTTT. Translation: CASSIIAGNTQYF.

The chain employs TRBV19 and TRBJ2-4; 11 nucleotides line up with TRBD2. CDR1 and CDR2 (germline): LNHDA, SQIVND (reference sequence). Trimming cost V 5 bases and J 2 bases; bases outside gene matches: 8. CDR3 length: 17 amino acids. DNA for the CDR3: TGTGCCAGTAGTCCAATAGCGGGAGGGCCTTCCAAAAACATTCAGTACTTC. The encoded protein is CASSPIAGGPSKNIQYF.

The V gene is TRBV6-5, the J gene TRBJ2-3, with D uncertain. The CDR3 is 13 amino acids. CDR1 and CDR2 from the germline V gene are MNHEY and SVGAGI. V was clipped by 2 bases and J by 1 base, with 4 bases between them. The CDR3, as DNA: TGTGCCAGCAGTTACCCGGGCACAGATACGCAGTATTTT. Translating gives CASSYPGTDTQYF.

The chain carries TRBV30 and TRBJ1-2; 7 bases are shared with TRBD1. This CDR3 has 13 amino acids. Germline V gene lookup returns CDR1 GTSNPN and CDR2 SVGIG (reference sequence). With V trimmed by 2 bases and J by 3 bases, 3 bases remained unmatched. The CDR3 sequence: CAWSRDRDYGYTF. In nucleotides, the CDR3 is TGTGCCTGGAGTCGGGACAGAGACTATGGCTACACCTTC.

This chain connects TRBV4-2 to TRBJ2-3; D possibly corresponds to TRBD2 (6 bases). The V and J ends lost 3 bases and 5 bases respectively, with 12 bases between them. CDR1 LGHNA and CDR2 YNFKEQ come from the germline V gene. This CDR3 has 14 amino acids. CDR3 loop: CASSQRLEEDTQYF. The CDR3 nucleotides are TGTGCCAGCAGCCAGAGACTAGAAGAAGATACGCAGTATTTT.

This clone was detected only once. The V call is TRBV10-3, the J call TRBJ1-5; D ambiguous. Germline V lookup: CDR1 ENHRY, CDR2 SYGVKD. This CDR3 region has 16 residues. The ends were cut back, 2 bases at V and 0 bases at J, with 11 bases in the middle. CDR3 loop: CAISEGGPYSNQPQHF. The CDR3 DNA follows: TGTGCCATCAGTGAGGGAGGGCCCTATAGCAATCAGCCCCAGCATTTT.

This chain's CDR3 is CASSLGVDGYTF. The CDR3 nucleotides read TGTGCCAGCAGCTTAGGGGTAGATGGCTACACCTTC. This chain connects TRBV5-5 to TRBJ1-2; D possibly corresponds to TRBD1 (5 bases). Per the germline V gene, CDR1 is SGHKS and CDR2 is YYEKEE (reference sequence). The CDR3 spans 12 residues. Trimming removed 2 bases from V and 6 bases from J, with 8 bases in between. Full variable domain (outside the CDR3, taken from reference TRBV5-5 and TRBJ1-2): DAGVTQSPTHLIKTRGQQVTLRCSPISGHKSVSWYQQVLGQGPQFIFQYYEKEERGRGNFPDRFSARQFPNYSSELNVNALLLGDSALYLCASSLGVDGYTFGSGTRLTVV.

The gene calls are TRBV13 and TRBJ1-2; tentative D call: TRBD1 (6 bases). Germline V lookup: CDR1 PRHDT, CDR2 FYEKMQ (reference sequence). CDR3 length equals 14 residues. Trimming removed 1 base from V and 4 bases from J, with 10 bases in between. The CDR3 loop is CASSLDREGYGYTF. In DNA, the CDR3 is TGTGCCAGCAGCTTAGACAGGGAAGGCTATGGCTACACCTTC.

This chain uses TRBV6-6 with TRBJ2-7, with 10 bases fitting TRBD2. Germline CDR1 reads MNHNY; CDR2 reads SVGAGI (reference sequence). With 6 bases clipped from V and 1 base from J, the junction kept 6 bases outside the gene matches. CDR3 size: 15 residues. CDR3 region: CASRFTSGMSYEQYF. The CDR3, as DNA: TGTGCCAGCAGGTTCACTAGCGGGATGTCCTACGAGCAGTACTTC.

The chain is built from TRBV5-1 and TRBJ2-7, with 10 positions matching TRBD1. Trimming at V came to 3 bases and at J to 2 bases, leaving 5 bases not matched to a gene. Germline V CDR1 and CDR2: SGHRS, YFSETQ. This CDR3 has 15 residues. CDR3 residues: CASSYRGQGPYEQYF. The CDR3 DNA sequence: TGCGCCAGCAGCTATCGGGGACAGGGGCCCTACGAGCAGTACTTC.

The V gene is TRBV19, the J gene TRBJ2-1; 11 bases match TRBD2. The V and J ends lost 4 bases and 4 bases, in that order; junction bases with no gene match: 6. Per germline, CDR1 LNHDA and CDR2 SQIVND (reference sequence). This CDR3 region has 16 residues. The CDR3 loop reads CASSTSGRSYYNEQFF. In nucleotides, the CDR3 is TGTGCCAGTAGTACTAGCGGGAGGTCCTATTACAATGAGCAGTTCTTC.

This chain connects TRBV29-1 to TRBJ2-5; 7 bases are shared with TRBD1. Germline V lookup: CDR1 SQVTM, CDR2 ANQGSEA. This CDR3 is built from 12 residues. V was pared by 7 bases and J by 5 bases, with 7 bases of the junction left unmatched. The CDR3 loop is CSAGKQGETQYF. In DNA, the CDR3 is TGCAGCGCCGGGAAACAGGGGGAGACCCAGTACTTC. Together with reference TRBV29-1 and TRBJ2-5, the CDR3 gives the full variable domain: SAVISQKPSRDICQRGTSLTIQCQVDSQVTMMFWYRQQPGQSLTLIATANQGSEATYESGFVIDKFPISRPNLTFSTLTVSNMSPEDSSIYLCSAGKQGETQYFGPGTRLLVL.

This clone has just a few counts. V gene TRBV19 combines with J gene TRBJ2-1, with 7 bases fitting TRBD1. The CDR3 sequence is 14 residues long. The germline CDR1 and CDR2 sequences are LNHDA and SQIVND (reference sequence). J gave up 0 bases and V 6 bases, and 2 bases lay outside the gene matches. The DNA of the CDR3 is TGTGCCAGTAGGACAGGGAGCTCCTACAATGAGCAGTTCTTC. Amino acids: CASRTGSSYNEQFF.

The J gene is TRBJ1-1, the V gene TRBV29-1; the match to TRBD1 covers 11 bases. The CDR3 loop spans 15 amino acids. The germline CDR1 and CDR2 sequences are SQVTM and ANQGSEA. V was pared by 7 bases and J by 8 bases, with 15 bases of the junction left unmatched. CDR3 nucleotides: TGCAGCGCCTACCGGCGTGGGACAGGGGGATGGGAAGCTTTCTTT. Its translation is CSAYRRGTGGWEAFF.

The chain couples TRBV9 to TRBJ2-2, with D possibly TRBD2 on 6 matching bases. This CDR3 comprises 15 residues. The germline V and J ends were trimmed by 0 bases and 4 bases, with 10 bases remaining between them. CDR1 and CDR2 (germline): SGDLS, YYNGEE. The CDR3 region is CASSVAGGVTGELFF. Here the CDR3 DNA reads TGTGCCAGCAGCGTAGCCGGGGGTGTCACCGGGGAGCTGTTTTTT.

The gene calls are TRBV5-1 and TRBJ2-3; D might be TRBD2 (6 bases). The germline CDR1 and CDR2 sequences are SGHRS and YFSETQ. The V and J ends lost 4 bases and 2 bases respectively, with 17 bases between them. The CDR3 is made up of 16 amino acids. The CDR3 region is CASSPNRDSNTDTQYF. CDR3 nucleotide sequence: TGCGCCAGCAGCCCCAACCGGGACTCAAACACAGATACGCAGTATTTT.

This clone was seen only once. The DNA for the CDR3 is TGTGCCAGCGGGATAGGAGGGGCTGTAGGCACTGAAGCTTTCTTT. Translated, it gives CASGIGGAVGTEAFF. The V and J genes are TRBV5-4 and TRBJ1-1; D is possibly TRBD1 (5 bases). The CDR3 extends over 15 amino acids. V was shortened by 7 bases and J by 4 bases, with 20 bases between the two germline ends. In germline, CDR1 is SGHNT, CDR2 YYREEE (reference sequence).

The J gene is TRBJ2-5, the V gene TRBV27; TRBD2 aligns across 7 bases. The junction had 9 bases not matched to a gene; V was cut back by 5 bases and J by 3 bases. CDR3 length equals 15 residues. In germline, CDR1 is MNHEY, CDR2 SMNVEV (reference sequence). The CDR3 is CASSPLVLAEETQYF. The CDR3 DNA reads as TGTGCCAGCAGTCCCCTCGTCCTAGCGGAAGAGACCCAGTACTTC.

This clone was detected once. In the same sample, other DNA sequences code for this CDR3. CDR3 DNA: TGTGCCAGTAGTACCACAGGGGACTATGGCTACACCTTC. It specifies CASSTTGDYGYTF. J is TRBJ1-2 and V is TRBV19, with TRBD1 identical over 7 bases. The germline gives CDR1 LNHDA, CDR2 SQIVND (reference sequence). The CDR3 runs to 13 residues. With V trimmed by 4 bases and J by 3 bases, 2 bases remained unmatched.

DNA of the CDR3: TGTGCCAGCAGTGACCGGGGAGGAGAGACCCAGTACTTC. This encodes CASSDRGGETQYF. This sequence joins TRBV2 and TRBJ2-5; D might be TRBD2 (6 bases). The CDR3 runs to 13 residues. Germline V gene sequence: CDR1 SNHLY, CDR2 FYNNEI. V gave up 3 bases and J gave up 4 bases, with 9 bases separating them.

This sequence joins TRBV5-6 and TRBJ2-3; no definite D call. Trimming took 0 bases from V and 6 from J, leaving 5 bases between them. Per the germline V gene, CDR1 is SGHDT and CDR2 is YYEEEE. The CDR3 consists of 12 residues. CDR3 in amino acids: CASSLAFDTQYF. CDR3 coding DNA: TGTGCCAGCAGCTTGGCATTTGATACGCAGTATTTT.

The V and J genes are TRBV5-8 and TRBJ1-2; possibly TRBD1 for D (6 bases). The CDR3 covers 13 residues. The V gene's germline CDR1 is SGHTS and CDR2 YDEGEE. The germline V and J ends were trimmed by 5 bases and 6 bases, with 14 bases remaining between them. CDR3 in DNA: TGTGCCAGCAGATACGGGGGGCTTGATGGCTACACCTTC. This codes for CASRYGGLDGYTF.

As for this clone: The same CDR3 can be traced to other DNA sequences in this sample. CDR3 DNA: TGTGCCAGCAGCTTAGGAGACAGACATAATTCACCCCTCCACTTT. Protein product: CASSLGDRHNSPLHF. The rearrangement links TRBV7-2 to TRBJ1-6; a possible D gene is TRBD1 (5 bases). The CDR3 is 15 amino acids. Germline CDR1 is SGHTA and CDR2 is FQGNSA. V was cut by 1 base and J by 5 bases, with 9 bases left in between.

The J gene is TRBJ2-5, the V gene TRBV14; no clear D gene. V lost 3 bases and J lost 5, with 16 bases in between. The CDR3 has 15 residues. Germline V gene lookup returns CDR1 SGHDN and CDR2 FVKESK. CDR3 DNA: TGTGCCAGCAGCCAGGGCGATTACCGACGGGAGACCCAGTACTTC. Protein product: CASSQGDYRRETQYF.

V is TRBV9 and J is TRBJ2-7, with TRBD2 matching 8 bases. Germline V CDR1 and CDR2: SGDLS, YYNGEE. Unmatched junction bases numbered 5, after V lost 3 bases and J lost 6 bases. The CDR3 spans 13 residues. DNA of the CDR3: TGTGCCAGCAGCGGAGCGGGAGCCCCCGAGCAGTACTTC. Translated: CASSGAGAPEQYF.

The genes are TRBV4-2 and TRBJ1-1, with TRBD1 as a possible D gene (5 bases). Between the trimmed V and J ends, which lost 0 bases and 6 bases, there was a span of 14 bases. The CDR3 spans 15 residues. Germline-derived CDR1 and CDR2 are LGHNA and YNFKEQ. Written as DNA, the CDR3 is TGTGCCAGCAGCCAAGACATCGTGCGGGGGTCTGAAGCTTTCTTT. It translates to CASSQDIVRGSEAFF.

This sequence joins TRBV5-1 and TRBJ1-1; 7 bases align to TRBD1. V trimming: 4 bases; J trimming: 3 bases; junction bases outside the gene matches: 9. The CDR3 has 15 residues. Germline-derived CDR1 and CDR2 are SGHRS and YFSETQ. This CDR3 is CASSPTATGYTEAFF. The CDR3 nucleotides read TGCGCCAGCAGCCCTACCGCGACAGGGTACACTGAAGCTTTCTTT. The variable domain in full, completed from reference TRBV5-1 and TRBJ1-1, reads KAGVTQTPRYLIKTRGQQVTLSCSPISGHRSVSWYQQTPGQGLQFLFEYFSETQRNKGNFPGRFSGRQFSNSRSEMNVSTLELGDSALYLCASSPTATGYTEAFFGQGTRLTVV.

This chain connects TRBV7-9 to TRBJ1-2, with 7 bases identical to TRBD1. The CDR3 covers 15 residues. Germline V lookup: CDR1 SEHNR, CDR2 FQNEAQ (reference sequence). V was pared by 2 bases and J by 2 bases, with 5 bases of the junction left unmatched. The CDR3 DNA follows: TGTGCCAGCAGCTTACGACAGGGCGGGAACTATGGCTACACCTTC. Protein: CASSLRQGGNYGYTF.